These T cell receptor beta chains were read from a single sample in a study of CD8 T cells in Susac syndrome. TCRdb recomputed calls from the immunoSEQ multiplex PCR reads with MiXCR, one row per CDR3 protein. The table includes more than 75,000 distinct CDR3 sequences, roughly 91% detected once. Material for sequencing was CD8+ T cells from PBMCs. These receptors came from a human donor in good health. The CDR3 runs from the conserved cysteine through the conserved F or W. D genes are given only for firm matches. Clone size appears in some rows only: once, few, many, or a class for an expanded clone.

V: TRBV15
length: 14
J: TRBJ2-3
size: -
D: -
CDR3: CATSRSLGTDTQYF
DNA: TGTGCCACCAGCAGATCCCTGGGGACAGATACGCAGTATTTT

V: TRBV20-1
length: 14
J: TRBJ2-7
size: -
D: -
CDR3: CSAISAEQSYEQYF
DNA: TGCAGTGCTATTTCCGCGGAACAGTCCTACGAGCAGTACTTC

V: TRBV27
length: 15
J: TRBJ1-6
size: once
D: -
CDR3: CASSLYREKNSPLHF
DNA: TGTGCCAGCAGTTTATACAGGGAGAAGAATTCACCCCTCCACTTT

V: TRBV19
length: 12
J: TRBJ2-5
size: -
D: -
CDR3: CASSLSIGTQYF
DNA: TGTGCCAGTAGTCTGAGCATCGGGACCCAGTACTTC

V: TRBV9
length: 15
J: TRBJ2-5
size: -
D: TRBD2
CDR3: CASSAGLAEPETQYF
DNA: TGTGCCAGCAGCGCGGGACTAGCGGAACCCGAGACCCAGTACTTC

V: TRBV6-5
length: 13
J: TRBJ1-1
size: -
D: -
CDR3: CASSYRGGGEAFF
DNA: TGTGCCAGCAGTTACAGGGGCGGCGGTGAAGCTTTCTTT

V: TRBV10-3
length: 14
J: TRBJ2-2
size: -
D: -
CDR3: CAISARDDTGELFF
DNA: TGTGCCATCAGTGCCAGGGACGACACCGGGGAGCTGTTTTTT

V: TRBV27
length: 14
J: TRBJ1-2
size: few
D: -
CDR3: CASSALGQNYGYTF
DNA: TGTGCCAGCAGCGCTCTCGGACAGAACTATGGCTACACCTTC

V: TRBV10-2
length: 15
J: TRBJ2-5
size: -
D: TRBD2
CDR3: CASSGAGGDRETQYF
DNA: TGCGCCAGCAGTGGGGCGGGGGGGGACCGGGAGACCCAGTACTTC

V: TRBV23-1
length: 17
J: TRBJ1-3
size: once
D: TRBD1
CDR3: CARSLKGQGPGGNTIYF
DNA: TGCGCCAGAAGTCTGAAGGGACAGGGTCCGGGGGGAAACACCATATATTTT

V: TRBV11-2
length: 16
J: TRBJ2-1
size: -
D: TRBD1
CDR3: CASSDTGGYSYNEQFF
DNA: TGTGCCAGCAGCGACACAGGGGGCTATTCCTACAATGAGCAGTTCTTC

V: TRBV27
length: 15
J: TRBJ1-2
size: -
D: TRBD1
CDR3: CASSLYATGGAGYTF
DNA: TGTGCCAGCAGTTTATATGCGACAGGGGGCGCGGGCTACACCTTC

V: TRBV29-1
length: 17
J: TRBJ2-7
size: once
D: TRBD1
CDR3: CSARGLLGQGAAYEQYF
DNA: TGCAGCGCCCGGGGGTTGCTGGGACAGGGGGCAGCTTACGAGCAGTACTTC

V: TRBV6-4
length: 11
J: TRBJ1-1
size: -
D: TRBD1
CDR3: CASSDDRGTFF
DNA: TGTGCCAGCAGTGATGACAGGGGAACTTTCTTT

V: TRBV12-5
length: 12
J: TRBJ2-7
size: -
D: TRBD1
CDR3: CASGVTGDEQYF
DNA: TGTGCTAGTGGGGTTACAGGGGACGAGCAGTACTTC

V: TRBV12-5
length: 15
J: TRBJ2-1
size: -
D: TRBD1
CDR3: CASGSRDRWDNEQFF
DNA: TGTGCTAGTGGTTCCCGGGACAGGTGGGACAATGAGCAGTTCTTC

V: TRBV27
length: 12
J: TRBJ1-2
size: -
D: -
CDR3: CASTSVWGGYTF
DNA: TGTGCCAGCACCTCCGTATGGGGTGGCTACACCTTC

V: TRBV9
length: 15
J: TRBJ1-4
size: -
D: -
CDR3: CASSVGWATNEKLFF
DNA: TGTGCCAGCAGCGTAGGATGGGCAACTAATGAAAAACTGTTTTTT

V: TRBV13
length: 14
J: TRBJ1-5
size: -
D: -
CDR3: CASRLQGSNQPQHF
DNA: TGTGCCAGCAGATTACAGGGTAGCAATCAGCCCCAGCATTTT

V: TRBV5-6
length: 12
J: TRBJ2-1
size: -
D: -
CDR3: CASSPRGTEQFF
DNA: TGTGCCAGCAGCCCGCGAGGGACTGAGCAGTTCTTC

V: TRBV29-1
length: 12
J: TRBJ1-1
size: -
D: -
CDR3: CSVETFNGEAFF
DNA: TGCAGCGTTGAAACTTTTAACGGTGAAGCTTTCTTT

V: TRBV6-5
length: 15
J: TRBJ1-6
size: -
D: -
CDR3: CASSYVQGLSSPLHF
DNA: TGTGCCAGCAGTTACGTACAGGGTCTCAGTTCACCCCTCCACTTT

V: TRBV20-1
length: 14
J: TRBJ1-2
size: once
D: -
CDR3: CSARDSWGRYGYTF
DNA: TGCAGTGCTAGAGATAGTTGGGGGCGCTATGGCTACACCTTC

V: TRBV20-1
length: 13
J: TRBJ2-2
size: once
D: -
CDR3: CSAPERGTGELFF
DNA: TGCAGTGCTCCTGAAAGGGGAACCGGGGAGCTGTTTTTT

V: TRBV11-2
length: 13
J: TRBJ2-1
size: -
D: -
CDR3: CASSLGSGDEQFF
DNA: TGTGCCAGCAGCTTAGGCAGCGGCGATGAGCAGTTCTTC

V: TRBV6-1
length: 16
J: TRBJ2-2
size: -
D: TRBD2
CDR3: CASSPPTSGDTGELFF
DNA: TGTGCCAGCAGCCCTCCGACTAGCGGGGACACCGGGGAGCTGTTTTTT